The next 8 T cell receptor beta chains were all read from a single sample in a study of blood T cell repertoires in COVID-19. The protocol was immunoSEQ multiplex PCR, while the TCRdb copy is restricted to in-frame clones and leaves out a portion. The profile covers some 48,000 clones, with 82% appearing a single time and 14% taken by the ten largest. Sequencing used peripheral blood. Receptors originate from a human donor with acute or convalescent COVID-19. The donor label of this sample is uncertain.

This chain joins TRBV11-1 and TRBJ2-7, with a possible D match to TRBD2 (7 bases). V was trimmed by 7 bases and J by 5 bases, leaving 18 bases between them. This CDR3 is 14 amino acids long. CDR1 SGHAT and CDR2 FQDESV come from the germline V gene (reference sequence). The CDR3 bases are TGTGCCAGCACCTCGGGGGGCCTGACGGACGAGCAGTACTTC. Protein: CASTSGGLTDEQYF.

This chain uses TRBV7-3 with TRBJ1-6; possible D gene TRBD1, 5 bases. Germline V gives CDR1 SGHTA, CDR2 FQGTGA. The CDR3 contains 13 residues. The V gene lost 4 bases and the J gene lost 7 bases, with 8 bases spanning the gap. Here the CDR3 reads CASSSYRNSPLHF. The CDR3 coding sequence is TGTGCCAGCAGCTCGTACAGGAATTCACCCCTCCACTTT.

This clone has a single count. The chain links TRBV4-3 to TRBJ2-1; TRBD1 matches 8 bases. The J segment lost 4 bases and the V segment lost 1 base, leaving 18 bases of the junction unmatched. Germline values: CDR1 LGHNA, CDR2 YSLEER. The CDR3 contains 20 residues. CDR3 residues: CASSQVWYSQGAEEYNEQFF. Here the CDR3 DNA reads TGCGCCAGCAGCCAAGTCTGGTACTCGCAGGGGGCAGAGGAGTACAATGAGCAGTTCTTC.

This clone came up a few times. The V and J genes are TRBV12-3 or TRBV12-4 and TRBJ1-2, with D perhaps matching TRBD1 (6 bases). The V gene lost 4 bases and the J gene lost 5 bases, with 11 bases spanning the gap. The CDR3 totals 13 residues. The CDR3 DNA reads TGTGCCAGCAGTTCGGACAGCTTGTATGGCTACACCTTC. Encoded protein: CASSSDSLYGYTF.

This sequence joins TRBV4-3 and TRBJ2-2, with 11 bases that match TRBD2. The CDR3 has 17 amino acids. V was pared by 4 bases and J by 7 bases, with 11 bases of the junction left unmatched. Germline loops: CDR1 LGHNA, CDR2 YSLEER. In DNA form, the CDR3 reads TGCGCCAGCAGCCGACTTAGCGGGGGGGCAGGGAACGGGGAGCTGTTTTTT. Protein: CASSRLSGGAGNGELFF.

The genes are TRBV2 and TRBJ1-1; D might be TRBD1 (6 bases). The CDR3 consists of 15 residues. With 2 bases removed from V and 2 bases from J, the gap between germline ends came to 12 bases. The germline gives CDR1 SNHLY, CDR2 FYNNEI. The CDR3 region has the DNA TGTGCCAGCAGTGAATTTGGACAGCTAAACACTGAAGCTTTCTTT. It translates to CASSEFGQLNTEAFF.

The gene calls are TRBV7-3 and TRBJ2-3, with 13 nucleotides matching TRBD2. The CDR3 is 18 amino acids. Losses at the gene ends were 5 bases for V and 1 base for J; bases not matched to a gene: 9. Germline CDR1 and CDR2: SGHTA and FQGTGA. DNA for the CDR3: TGTGCCAGCAGCCAGGGACTAGCGGGGACCGCCGGCACAGATACGCAGTATTTT. The encoded protein is CASSQGLAGTAGTDTQYF.

The genes are TRBV18 and TRBJ2-7; D possibly corresponds to TRBD1 (6 bases). The CDR3 loop spans 13 amino acids. The V gene lost 1 base and the J gene lost 3 bases, with 7 bases spanning the gap. CDR1 and CDR2 (germline): KGHSH, LQKENI. CDR3 DNA: TGTGCCAGCTCACCACGGACAGTCTACGAGCAGTACTTC. This gives the protein CASSPRTVYEQYF.